Following are 15 T cell receptor beta chains from one sample sequenced in a study of blood T cell repertoires in COVID-19. Repertoires were generated with immunoSEQ multiplex PCR, while TCRdb's copy carries only in-frame clones and drops some. The table includes fewer than 400,000 clones, 92% detected once. Sequenced input: PBMCs or T cells enriched from blood (not recorded which). All receptors derive from a woman in her twenties or thirties who had recovered from COVID-19.

The CDR3 region is CASSLSGAGAPTDTQYF. In DNA form, the CDR3 reads TGTGCCAGCAGCTTAAGTGGAGCGGGAGCCCCCACAGATACGCAGTATTTT. J is TRBJ2-3 and V is TRBV7-3; TRBD2 matches 8 bases. Germline V gene data show CDR1 as SGHTA and CDR2 as FQGTGA. CDR3 size: 17 residues. The J segment lost 2 bases and the V segment lost 1 base, leaving 8 bases of the junction unmatched.

The sample holds one count of this clone. The genes are TRBV18 and TRBJ1-2; D is unresolved. The CDR3 runs 16 residues. Germline loops: CDR1 KGHSH, CDR2 LQKENI. V was shortened by 2 bases and J by 2 bases, with 15 bases between the two germline ends. CDR3 DNA: TGTGCCAGCTCACCAACCTCGGTTAGTACCAACTATGGCTACACCTTC. It codes for CASSPTSVSTNYGYTF.

The V call is TRBV20-1, the J call TRBJ2-7, with a weak D call TRBD2 (5 bases). Trimming removed 7 bases at V and 5 bases at J, with 9 bases between. Per germline, CDR1 DFQATT and CDR2 SNEGSKA (reference sequence). This CDR3 is built from 10 residues. This CDR3 reads CSGGIHEQYF. For the CDR3, the DNA is TGCAGTGGAGGGATCCACGAGCAGTACTTC.

The chain links TRBV27 to TRBJ1-1; 9 bases map to TRBD1. V dropped 5 bases and J dropped 11; count of bases not matched to a gene: 6. CDR3 length: 12 amino acids. Germline CDR1 MNHEY, CDR2 SMNVEV (reference sequence). CDR3 sequence (DNA): TGTGCCAGCAGTCAAAAGACAGGGGGGGCTTTCTTT. It codes for CASSQKTGGAFF.

The rearrangement joins TRBV2 to TRBJ2-5, with TRBD1 matching 9 bases. The CDR3 runs to 14 residues. CDR1 is SNHLY, CDR2 FYNNEI, per germline. Trimming cost V 6 bases and J 5 bases; bases outside gene matches: 7. The CDR3 protein is CASSKGQGFETQYF. CDR3 nucleotides: TGTGCCAGCAGCAAAGGACAGGGGTTTGAGACCCAGTACTTC. Full variable domain (remainder filled in from reference TRBV2 and TRBJ2-5): EPEVTQTPSHQVTQMGQEVILRCVPISNHLYFYWYRQILGQKVEFLVSFYNNEISEKSEIFDDQFSVERPDGSNFTLKIRSTKLEDSAMYFCASSKGQGFETQYFGPGTRLLVL.

The chain couples TRBV9 to TRBJ1-3; a weak D match, TRBD1 (5 bases). Per the germline V gene, CDR1 is SGDLS and CDR2 is YYNGEE. Trimming cost V 3 bases and J 3 bases, with 13 bases left between them. This CDR3 has 15 residues. CDR3 region: CASSARVQGGNTIYF. CDR3 sequence (DNA): TGTGCCAGCAGCGCCAGGGTTCAGGGTGGAAACACCATATATTTT.

This sequence joins TRBV7-2 and TRBJ1-5; 7 bases are a match to TRBD1. CDR1 and CDR2 (germline): SGHTA, FQGNSA. The V and J ends lost 2 bases and 7 bases, in that order; junction bases with no gene match: 8. This CDR3 region has 15 residues. The CDR3 reads CASSLNQGDRQPQHF. CDR3 DNA: TGTGCCAGCAGCTTAAATCAGGGGGACCGCCAGCCCCAGCATTTT.

The chain has TRBV7-2 and TRBJ2-5, with 7 bases matching TRBD2. Germline assignment: CDR1 SGHTA and CDR2 FQGNSA. This CDR3 spans 15 amino acids. After removal of 1 base from V and 4 bases from J, the junction contained 6 bases not matched to a gene. CDR3 bases: TGTGCCAGCAGCTTAGTAGGCTGGGGGGGAGAGACCCAGTACTTC. It is translated as CASSLVGWGGETQYF.

CDR3 nucleotide sequence: TGTGCCAGCAGCTTAGCTAGCAACTACGAGCAGTACTTC. This codes for CASSLASNYEQYF. The chain employs TRBV7-2 and TRBJ2-7; no clear D gene. Trimming cost V 0 bases and J 3 bases, with 6 bases left between them. The CDR3 has 13 residues. CDR1 SGHTA and CDR2 FQGNSA come from the germline V gene.

This clone was counted once. The rearrangement uses TRBV4-1 and TRBJ1-1, with 8 bases fitting TRBD1. J gave up 1 base and V 0 bases, and 10 bases lay outside the gene matches. This CDR3 has 18 residues. Germline V CDR1 and CDR2: MGHRA, YSYEKL. The CDR3 nucleotides are TGCGCCAGCAGCCAAGATCAAAGCAGGGGGCGCGGGAACACTGAAGCTTTCTTT. Its translation: CASSQDQSRGRGNTEAFF.

The chain recombines TRBV6-2 or TRBV6-3 with TRBJ2-5, with TRBD2 matching over 9 bases. CDR1 and CDR2 (germline): MNHEY, SVGEGT. With V trimmed by 2 bases and J by 4 bases, 14 bases remained unmatched. This CDR3 contains 18 residues. This CDR3 is CASSYVTSGYTEVETQYF. In nucleotides, the CDR3 is TGTGCCAGCAGTTACGTAACTAGCGGGTACACAGAGGTAGAGACCCAGTACTTC.

The CDR3 sequence: CASSQTLAGNEQFF. Here the CDR3 DNA reads TGTGCCAGCAGCCAGACCCTTGCGGGGAACGAGCAGTTCTTC. V usage is TRBV14 and J usage is TRBJ2-1; D is possibly TRBD2 (6 bases). The CDR3 is 14 amino acids. Germline CDR1 reads SGHDN; CDR2 reads FVKESK. Trimming stripped 3 bases from V and 10 bases from J, with 16 bases between.

The CDR3 bases are TGTGCCAGCAGTGAGGACAGGGGTAAAGAGACCCAGTACTTC. This gives the protein CASSEDRGKETQYF. The chain recombines TRBV28 with TRBJ2-5, with 9 bases matching TRBD1. The CDR3 loop spans 14 amino acids. CDR1 and CDR2 from the germline V gene are MDHEN and SYDVKM. V was pared by 5 bases and J by 3 bases, with 4 bases of the junction left unmatched.

This chain's CDR3 is CASSTGVKTQYF. In DNA, the CDR3 is TGTGCCAGCAGCACGGGAGTTAAGACCCAGTACTTC. The V and J genes are TRBV28 and TRBJ2-5, with TRBD2 as a possible D gene (6 bases). This CDR3 is 12 amino acids long. Germline lookup yields CDR1 MDHEN and CDR2 SYDVKM. V lost 6 bases and J 6 bases, leaving 11 bases between the germline ends.

The gene calls are TRBV4-1 and TRBJ1-2; maybe TRBD1 (6 bases). V was shortened by 1 base and J by 5 bases, with 14 bases between the two germline ends. Germline V lookup: CDR1 MGHRA, CDR2 YSYEKL. CDR3 length: 15 amino acids. The CDR3: CASSQASTGKYGYTF. CDR3 in DNA: TGCGCCAGCAGCCAAGCCTCTACAGGGAAATATGGCTACACCTTC.